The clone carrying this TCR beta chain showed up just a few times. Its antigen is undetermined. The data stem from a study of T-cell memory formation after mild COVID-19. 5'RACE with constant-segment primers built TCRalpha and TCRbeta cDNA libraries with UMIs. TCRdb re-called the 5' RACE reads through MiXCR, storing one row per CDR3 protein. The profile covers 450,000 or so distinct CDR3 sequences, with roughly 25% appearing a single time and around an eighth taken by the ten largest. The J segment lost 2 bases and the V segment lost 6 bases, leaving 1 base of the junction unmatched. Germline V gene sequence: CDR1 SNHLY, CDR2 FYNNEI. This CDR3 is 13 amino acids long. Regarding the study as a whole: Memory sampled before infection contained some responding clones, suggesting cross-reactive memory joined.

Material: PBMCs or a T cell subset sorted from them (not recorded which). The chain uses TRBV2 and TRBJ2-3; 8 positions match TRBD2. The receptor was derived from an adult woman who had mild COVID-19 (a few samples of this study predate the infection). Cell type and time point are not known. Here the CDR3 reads CASSGGVTDTQYF. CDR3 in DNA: TGTGCCAGCAGCGGGGGGGTCACAGATACGCAGTATTTT.